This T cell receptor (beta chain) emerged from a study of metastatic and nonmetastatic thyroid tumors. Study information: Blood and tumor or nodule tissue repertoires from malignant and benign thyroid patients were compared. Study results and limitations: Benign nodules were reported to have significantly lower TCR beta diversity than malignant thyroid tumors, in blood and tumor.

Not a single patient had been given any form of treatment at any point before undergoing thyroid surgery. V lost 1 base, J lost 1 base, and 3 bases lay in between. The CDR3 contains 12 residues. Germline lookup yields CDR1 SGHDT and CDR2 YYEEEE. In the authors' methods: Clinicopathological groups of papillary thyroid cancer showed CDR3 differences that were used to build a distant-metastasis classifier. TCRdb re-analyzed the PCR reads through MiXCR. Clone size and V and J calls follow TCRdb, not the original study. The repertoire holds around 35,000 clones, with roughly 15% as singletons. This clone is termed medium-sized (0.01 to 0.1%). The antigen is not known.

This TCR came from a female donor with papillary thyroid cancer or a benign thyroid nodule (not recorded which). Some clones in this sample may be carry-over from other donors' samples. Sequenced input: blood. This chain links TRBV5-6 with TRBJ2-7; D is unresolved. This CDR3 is CASSLSSYEQYF. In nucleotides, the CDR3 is TGTGCCAGCAGCTTGTCGTCCTACGAGCAGTACTTC.